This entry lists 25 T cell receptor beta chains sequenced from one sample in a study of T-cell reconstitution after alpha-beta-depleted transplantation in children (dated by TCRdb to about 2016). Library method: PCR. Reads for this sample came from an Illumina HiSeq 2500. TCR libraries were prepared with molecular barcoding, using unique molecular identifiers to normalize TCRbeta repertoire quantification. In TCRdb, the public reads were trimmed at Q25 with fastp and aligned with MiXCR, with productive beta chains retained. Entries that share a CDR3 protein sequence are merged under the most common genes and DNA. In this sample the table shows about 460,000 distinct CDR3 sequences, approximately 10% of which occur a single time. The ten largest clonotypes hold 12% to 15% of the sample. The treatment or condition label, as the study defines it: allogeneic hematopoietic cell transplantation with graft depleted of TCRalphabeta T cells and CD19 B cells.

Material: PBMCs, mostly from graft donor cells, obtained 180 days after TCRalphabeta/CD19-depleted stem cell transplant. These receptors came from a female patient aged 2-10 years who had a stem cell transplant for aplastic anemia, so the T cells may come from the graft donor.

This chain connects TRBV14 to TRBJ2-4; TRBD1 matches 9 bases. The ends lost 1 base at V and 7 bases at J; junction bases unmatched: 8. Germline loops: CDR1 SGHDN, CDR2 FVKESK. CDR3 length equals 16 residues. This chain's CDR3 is CASSQVLRTGANIQYF. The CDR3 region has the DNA TGTGCCAGCAGCCAAGTTTTGAGGACAGGGGCGAACATTCAGTACTTC.

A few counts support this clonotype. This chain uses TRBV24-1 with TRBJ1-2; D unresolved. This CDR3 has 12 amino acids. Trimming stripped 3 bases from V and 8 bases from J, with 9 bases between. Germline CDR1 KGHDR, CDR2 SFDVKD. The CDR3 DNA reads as TGTGCCACCAGTGATCCGTCCGCGGGCTACACCTTC. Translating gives CATSDPSAGYTF.

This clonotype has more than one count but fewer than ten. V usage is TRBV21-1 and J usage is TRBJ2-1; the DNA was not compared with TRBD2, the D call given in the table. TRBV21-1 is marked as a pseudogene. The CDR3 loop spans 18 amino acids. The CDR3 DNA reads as TGTGCCAGCAGCAAACGGAGGTCGCTAGCGGGAGGAGTCAATGAGCAGTTCTTC. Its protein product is CASSKRRSLAGGVNEQFF.

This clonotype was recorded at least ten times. The CDR3 DNA is TGCAGTGCTAGTAGAGCGGGAGCGGGAAATGAGCAGTTCTTC. Protein sequence: CSASRAGAGNEQFF. The V call is TRBV20-1, the J call TRBJ2-1, with 8 bases fitting TRBD2. V lost 3 bases to trimming and J lost 7 bases; unmatched junction nucleotides: 8. Germline assignment: CDR1 DFQATT and CDR2 SNEGSKA (reference sequence). The CDR3 has 14 amino acids.

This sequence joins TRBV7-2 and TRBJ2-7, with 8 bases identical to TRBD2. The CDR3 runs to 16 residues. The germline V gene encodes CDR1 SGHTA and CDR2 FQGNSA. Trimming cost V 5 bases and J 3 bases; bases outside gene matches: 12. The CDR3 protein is CASSALTSGPVYEQYF. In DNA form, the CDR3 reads TGTGCCAGCAGCGCACTCACTAGCGGACCCGTCTACGAGCAGTACTTC.

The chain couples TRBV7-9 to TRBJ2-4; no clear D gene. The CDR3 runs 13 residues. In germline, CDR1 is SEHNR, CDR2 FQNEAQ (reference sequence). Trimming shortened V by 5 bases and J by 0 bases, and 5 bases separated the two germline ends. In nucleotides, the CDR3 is TGTGCCAGCAGCCGACTAGCCAAAAACATTCAGTACTTC. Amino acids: CASSRLAKNIQYF.

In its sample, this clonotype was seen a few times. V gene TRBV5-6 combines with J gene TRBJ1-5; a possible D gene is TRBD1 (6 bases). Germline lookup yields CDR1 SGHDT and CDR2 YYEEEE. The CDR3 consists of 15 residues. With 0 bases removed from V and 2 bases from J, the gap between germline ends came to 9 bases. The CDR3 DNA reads TGTGCCAGCAGCTTGGCCAGACAGGGCAATCAGCCCCAGCATTTT. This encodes CASSLARQGNQPQHF.

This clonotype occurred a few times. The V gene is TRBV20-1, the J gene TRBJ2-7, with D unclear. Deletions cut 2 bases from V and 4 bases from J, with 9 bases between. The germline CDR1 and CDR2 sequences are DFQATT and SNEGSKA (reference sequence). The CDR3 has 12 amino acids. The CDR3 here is CSARSNRYEQYF. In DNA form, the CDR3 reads TGCAGTGCTAGATCCAACCGATACGAGCAGTACTTC.

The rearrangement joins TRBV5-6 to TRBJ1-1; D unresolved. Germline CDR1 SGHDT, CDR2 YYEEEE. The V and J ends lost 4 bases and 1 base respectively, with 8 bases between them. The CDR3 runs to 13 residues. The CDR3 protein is CASSASQNTEAFF. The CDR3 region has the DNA TGTGCCAGCAGCGCGAGTCAGAACACTGAAGCTTTCTTT.

The DNA for the CDR3 is TGTGCCAGCAGCCTAATCGCCGGGACAGGGAGAAATGAGCAGTTCTTC. It translates to CASSLIAGTGRNEQFF. The V call is TRBV7-2, the J call TRBJ2-1; 9 positions agree with TRBD1. From germline, CDR1 is SGHTA and CDR2 FQGNSA. With 5 bases clipped from V and 7 bases from J, the junction kept 12 bases outside the gene matches. The CDR3 spans 16 residues.

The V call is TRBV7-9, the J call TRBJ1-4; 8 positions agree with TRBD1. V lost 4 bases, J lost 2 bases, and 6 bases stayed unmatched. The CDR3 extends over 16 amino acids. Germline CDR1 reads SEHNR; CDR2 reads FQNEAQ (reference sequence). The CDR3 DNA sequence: TGTGCCAGCAGCTCCAGGGGGCTAACGACTAATGAAAAACTGTTTTTT. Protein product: CASSSRGLTTNEKLFF.

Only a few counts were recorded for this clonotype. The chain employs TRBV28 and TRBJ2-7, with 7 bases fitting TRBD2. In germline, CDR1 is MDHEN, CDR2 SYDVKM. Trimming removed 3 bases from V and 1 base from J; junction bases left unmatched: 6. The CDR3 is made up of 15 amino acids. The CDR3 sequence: CASSFGGRASYEQYF. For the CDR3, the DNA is TGTGCCAGCAGTTTTGGAGGGAGGGCATCCTACGAGCAGTACTTC.

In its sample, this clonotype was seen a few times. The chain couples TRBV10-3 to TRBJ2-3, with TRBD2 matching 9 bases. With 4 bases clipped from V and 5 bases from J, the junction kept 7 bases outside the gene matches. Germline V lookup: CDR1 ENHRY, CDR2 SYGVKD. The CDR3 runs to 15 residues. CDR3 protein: CAISGIAGEEDTQYF. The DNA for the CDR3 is TGTGCCATCAGTGGTATAGCGGGAGAGGAAGATACGCAGTATTTT.

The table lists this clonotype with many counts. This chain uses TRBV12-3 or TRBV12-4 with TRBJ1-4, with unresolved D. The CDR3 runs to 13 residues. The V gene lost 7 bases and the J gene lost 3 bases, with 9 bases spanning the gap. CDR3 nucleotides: TGTGCCAGCAAGCCTGGGCCTAATGAAAAACTGTTTTTT. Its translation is CASKPGPNEKLFF.

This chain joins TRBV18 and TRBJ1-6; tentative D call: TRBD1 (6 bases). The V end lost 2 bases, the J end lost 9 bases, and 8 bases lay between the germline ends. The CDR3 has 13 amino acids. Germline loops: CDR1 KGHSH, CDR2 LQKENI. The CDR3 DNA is TGTGCCAGCTCACCAGTCAGGGGTTCACCCCTCCACTTT. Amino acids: CASSPVRGSPLHF.

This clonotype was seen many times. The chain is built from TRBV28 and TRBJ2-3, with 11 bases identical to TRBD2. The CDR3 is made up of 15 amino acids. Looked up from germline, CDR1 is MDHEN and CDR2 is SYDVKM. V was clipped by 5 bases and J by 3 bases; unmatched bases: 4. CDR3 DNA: TGTGCCAGCAGTACCCGGACTAGCGGGACAGATACGCAGTATTTT. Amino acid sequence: CASSTRTSGTDTQYF.

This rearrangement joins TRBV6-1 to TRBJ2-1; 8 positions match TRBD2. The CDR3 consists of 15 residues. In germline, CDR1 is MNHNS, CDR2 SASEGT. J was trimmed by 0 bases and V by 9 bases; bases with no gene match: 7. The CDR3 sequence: CASSTSGYSYNEQFF. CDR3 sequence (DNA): TGTGCCAGTTCTACTAGCGGCTACTCCTACAATGAGCAGTTCTTC.

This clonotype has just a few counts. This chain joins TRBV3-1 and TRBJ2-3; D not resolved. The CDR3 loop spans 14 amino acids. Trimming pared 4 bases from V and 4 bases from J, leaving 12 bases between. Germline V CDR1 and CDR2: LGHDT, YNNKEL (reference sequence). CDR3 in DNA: TGTGCCAGCAGCCGAAACCCAGCGTCAGATACGCAGTATTTT. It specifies CASSRNPASDTQYF.

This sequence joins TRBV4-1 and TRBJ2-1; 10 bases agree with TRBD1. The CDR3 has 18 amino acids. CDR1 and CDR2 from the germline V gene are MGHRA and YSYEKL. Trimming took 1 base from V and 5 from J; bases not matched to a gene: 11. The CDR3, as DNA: TGCGCCAGCAGCCAAGTTCGCCGAGTGGACAGGGGGGACAATGAGCAGTTCTTC. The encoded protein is CASSQVRRVDRGDNEQFF.

The CDR3 nucleotides read TGTGCCAGCAGCGCCCAAGAACGGGGGTACACTGAAGCTTTCTTT. It encodes CASSAQERGYTEAFF. The rearrangement joins TRBV7-7 to TRBJ1-1; D is perhaps TRBD1 (5 bases). CDR1 SSHAT and CDR2 FNYEAQ come from the germline V gene (reference sequence). Deletions cut 5 bases from V and 3 bases from J, with 16 bases between. The CDR3 is 15 residues long.

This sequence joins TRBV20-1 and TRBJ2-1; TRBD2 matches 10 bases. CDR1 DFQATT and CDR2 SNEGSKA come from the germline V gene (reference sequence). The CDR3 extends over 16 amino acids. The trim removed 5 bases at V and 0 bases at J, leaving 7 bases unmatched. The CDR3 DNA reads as TGCAGTGCTTTTAGCGGGAGGTCCCTCTCCTACAATGAGCAGTTCTTC. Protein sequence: CSAFSGRSLSYNEQFF.

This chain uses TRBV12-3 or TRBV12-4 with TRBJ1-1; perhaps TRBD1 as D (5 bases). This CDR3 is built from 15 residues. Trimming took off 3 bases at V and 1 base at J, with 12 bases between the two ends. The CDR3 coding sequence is TGTGCCAGCAGTTTTGGAGGCAGGGCGAACACTGAAGCTTTCTTT. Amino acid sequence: CASSFGGRANTEAFF.

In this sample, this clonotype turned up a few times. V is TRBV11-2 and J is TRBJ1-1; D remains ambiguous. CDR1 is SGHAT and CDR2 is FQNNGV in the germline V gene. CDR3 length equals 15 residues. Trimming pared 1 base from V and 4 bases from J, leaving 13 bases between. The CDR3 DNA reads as TGTGCCAGCAGCTTAGCCAGTGCGATGCGCACTGAAGCTTTCTTT. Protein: CASSLASAMRTEAFF.

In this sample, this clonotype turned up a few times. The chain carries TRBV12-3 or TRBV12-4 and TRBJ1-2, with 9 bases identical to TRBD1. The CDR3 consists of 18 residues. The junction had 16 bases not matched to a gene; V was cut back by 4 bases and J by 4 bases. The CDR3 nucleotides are TGTGCCAGCAGTTCCCGCCCAACTGGGACAGGGTTCCTCTATGGCTACACCTTC. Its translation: CASSSRPTGTGFLYGYTF.

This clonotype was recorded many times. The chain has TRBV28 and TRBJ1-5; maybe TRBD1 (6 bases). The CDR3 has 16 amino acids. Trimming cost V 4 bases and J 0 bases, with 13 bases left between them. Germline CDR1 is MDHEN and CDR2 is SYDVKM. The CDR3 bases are TGTGCCAGCAGTTCGACAGGAGACCATAGCAATCAGCCCCAGCATTTT. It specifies CASSSTGDHSNQPQHF.